One T cell receptor (beta chain) is described in this entry. V lost 3 bases, J lost 4 bases, and 7 bases stayed unmatched. Germline assignment: CDR1 WSHSY and CDR2 SAAADI. This CDR3 is 16 amino acids long. The method was immunoSEQ multiplex PCR; TCRdb's version includes in-frame clones alone and lacks a portion of them. The sample contains 90,000 to 120,000 clones, approximately 80% of which appear only once. The source of the sample is a study of blood T cell repertoires in COVID-19. At the level of the study: Sources were T cells, B-cell-depleted T cells, or PBMCs; the material itself was cDNA or gDNA.

Sequencing was done on a sample of peripheral blood. This chain joins TRBV10-2 and TRBJ2-2, with 8 bases fitting TRBD1. The source is a woman in her 70s with acute or convalescent COVID-19. DNA of the CDR3: TGCGCCAGCAGTGAAAGGCAGGGGGCTTCCACCGGGGAGCTGTTTTTT. Its translation: CASSERQGASTGELFF.